The 4 T cell receptor beta chains reported below all come from one sample, sequenced in a study of blood T cells in healthy people across ages (dated by TCRdb to about 2015). The method was 5' RACE. Sequencing took place on an Illumina HiSeq 2500. A second PCR of about 7 to 12 cycles was performed with a sample-barcoded 5' primer and a J-beta primer mix. TCRdb ran its own pipeline on the public reads, namely fastp trimming at Q25 and MiXCR clone calling, and kept in-frame beta chains. Rows matching on CDR3 protein sequence are summarized as one entry with the most common DNA and genes. The sample table records approximately 690,000 distinct CDR3 sequences; roughly 43% of these occur just once. Together, the top ten hold 30% of the sample. Sequencing input: blood. Receptors originate from a man older than 75 in good health.

This clonotype was detected only a few times. CDR3 protein: CASSLDTTYNEQFF. For the CDR3, the DNA is TGTGCCAGCAGCCTAGACACCACCTACAATGAGCAGTTCTTC. This chain connects TRBV7-2 to TRBJ2-1; D uncertain. The germline V gene encodes CDR1 SGHTA and CDR2 FQGNSA. CDR3 size: 14 residues. V was trimmed by 5 bases and J by 2 bases, leaving 10 bases between them.

Ten or more counts support this clonotype. The chain links TRBV3-1 to TRBJ2-5; D unresolved. This CDR3 region has 12 residues. CDR1 is LGHDT and CDR2 is YNNKEL in the germline V gene (reference sequence). V lost 4 bases and J lost 7, with 10 bases in between. CDR3 DNA sequence: TGTGCCAGCAGCCCCCTACGTGGGACCCAGTACTTC. This sequence encodes CASSPLRGTQYF.

The CDR3 DNA follows: TGCGCCAGCAGCCGAGGAAAGGGGGGCTATTTACAAGAGACCCAGTACTTC. Translating it yields CASSRGKGGYLQETQYF. V and J are TRBV4-1 and TRBJ2-5; possibly TRBD1 or TRBD2 for D (6 bases each). Between the trimmed V and J ends, which lost 4 bases and 2 bases, there was a span of 20 bases. The germline gives CDR1 MGHRA, CDR2 YSYEKL. This CDR3 contains 17 residues.

The J gene is TRBJ2-4, the V gene TRBV25-1; TRBD1 matches 7 bases. V lost 6 bases to trimming and J lost 3 bases; unmatched junction nucleotides: 8. Looked up from germline, CDR1 is MGHDK and CDR2 is SYGVNS. The CDR3 consists of 15 residues. CDR3 loop: CASRQGGAGKNIQYF. In DNA, the CDR3 is TGTGCCAGCAGGCAAGGGGGCGCTGGCAAAAACATTCAGTACTTC.